These 5 T cell receptor beta chains came from one sample sequenced in a study of T cells in women clearing cervical HPV infection. Sequencing was performed with immunoSEQ multiplex PCR; in TCRdb, only in-frame clones are kept and a portion is missing. Here the sample table reports roughly 22,000 clones. The specimen sequenced was blood buffy coat. All receptors derive from a woman between 18 and 69 years old with a cervical HPV16 infection that either progressed to CIN3+ or cleared (not recorded which).

Concerning this clone: The CDR3 is cut off 3 residues early in the read; its end comes from the germline J gene. This chain connects TRBV7-2 to TRBJ2-3; 11 bases match TRBD1. The V gene's germline CDR1 is SGHTA and CDR2 FQGNSA. The CDR3 is 16 residues long. V was pared by 0 bases and J by 4 bases, with 3 bases of the junction left unmatched. The sequenced CDR3 bases are TGTGCCAGCAGCTTAGCCGGACAGGGGGCAGCAGATACG. Protein product: CASSLAGQGAADT. The whole CDR3 protein reads CASSLAGQGAADTQYF.

With respect to this clone: The read halts 3 residues ahead of the CDR3 end, with the missing end drawn from the germline J gene. The J gene is TRBJ1-2, the V gene TRBV18; D not resolved. CDR1 is KGHSH, CDR2 LQKENI, per germline. The CDR3 covers 13 residues. The CDR3 protein is CASSPRLGYDYTF. Partial CDR3 DNA: TGTGCCAGCTCACCGAGACTAGGTTACGAC.

Measured by frequency, this clone is medium-sized (0.01 to 0.1%). This chain's CDR3 is CSARASGTSFNAQYF. The covered CDR3 bases are TGCAGTGCTAGAGCTTCCGGGACTAGCTTCAATGCG. The chain combines TRBV20-1 with TRBJ2-3; 9 nucleotides match TRBD2. The read is 3 residues too short to cover the CDR3 end, so that end is filled in from the germline J gene. The CDR3 sequence is 15 residues long. CDR1 and CDR2 from the germline V gene are DFQATT and SNEGSKA (reference sequence).

In terms of frequency, this clone is medium-sized. The sequence runs out 3 residues before the end of the CDR3; the remainder is reconstructed from the germline J gene. The chain is built from TRBV29-1 and TRBJ2-3; maybe TRBD1 (5 bases). The CDR3 spans 14 residues. The V end was cut by 6 bases, the J end by 2 bases, with 15 bases between. The germline CDR1 and CDR2 sequences are SQVTM and ANQGSEA. Partial CDR3 DNA: TGCAGCGTCGGGCGACAGCTGTCCACAGATACG. Its protein product is CSVGRQLSTDT. The complete CDR3 protein is CSVGRQLSTDTQYF.

CDR3 DNA (partial): TGTGCCAGCAGCCCAACCCCCGGACTAGGCACGAATGAG. This sequence encodes CASSPTPGLGTNE. The whole CDR3 sequence reads CASSPTPGLGTNEQFF. J is TRBJ2-1 and V is TRBV7-3; TRBD2 agrees at 7 bases. The CDR3 extends 3 residues past the end of the read, so its final part is completed from the germline J gene. The CDR3 is made up of 16 amino acids. Germline V lookup: CDR1 SGHTA, CDR2 FQGTGA. V lost 5 bases to trimming and J lost 7 bases; unmatched junction nucleotides: 14. The whole variable domain, filled in from reference TRBV7-3 and TRBJ2-1, reads GAGVSQTPSNKVTEKGKYVELRCDPISGHTALYWYRQSLGQGPEFLIYFQGTGAADDSGLPNDRFFAVRPEGSVSTLKIQRTERGDSAVYLCASSPTPGLGTNEQFFGPGTRLTVL.